Listed here are 27 T cell receptor beta chains from one sample, sequenced in a study of shared clonotypes between healthy human individuals. The method was immunoSEQ multiplex PCR; TCRdb's version includes in-frame clones alone and lacks a portion of them. The table has 1.5 million to 1.9 million clones, nearly 99% seen once. The sequencing input was naive CD4+ T cells sorted from blood. Subset reported: CD45RA+ positively selected. The receptors shown here come from a man aged 25-45 years in good health.

The V call is TRBV5-1, the J call TRBJ1-1; 10 nucleotides match TRBD1. Trimming removed 4 bases from V and 4 bases from J; junction bases left unmatched: 10. There are 16 residues in the CDR3. Germline V gene data show CDR1 as SGHRS and CDR2 as YFSETQ. CDR3 loop: CASSVPGQGVGTEAFF. CDR3 nucleotides: TGCGCCAGCAGCGTTCCCGGACAGGGGGTCGGCACTGAAGCTTTCTTT.

This chain uses TRBV11-3 with TRBJ2-5, with 7 bases that match TRBD2. With V trimmed by 3 bases and J by 5 bases, 6 bases remained unmatched. CDR1 SGHNT and CDR2 YENEEA come from the germline V gene. The CDR3 runs 14 residues. CDR3 sequence (DNA): TGTGCCAGCAGCTTGGGAGGGTCTCACGAGACCCAGTACTTC. It codes for CASSLGGSHETQYF. Complete variable domain (other parts from reference TRBV11-3 and TRBJ2-5): EAGVVQSPRYKIIEKKQPVAFWCNPISGHNTLYWYLQNLGQGPELLIRYENEEAVDDSQLPKDRFSAERLKGVDSTLKIQPAELGDSAVYLCASSLGGSHETQYFGPGTRLLVL.

The CDR3 DNA reads TGTGCCAGCAGCTCCAGCTCTGGGGCCAACGTCCTGACTTTC. Protein sequence: CASSSSSGANVLTF. J is TRBJ2-6 and V is TRBV7-8; no reliable D call. V lost 4 bases and J 0 bases, leaving 4 bases between the germline ends. This CDR3 has 14 residues. The germline gives CDR1 SGHVS, CDR2 FQNEAQ.

This sequence joins TRBV7-2 and TRBJ1-5; D is unresolved. The V gene lost 1 base and the J gene lost 9 bases, with 13 bases spanning the gap. Germline-derived CDR1 and CDR2 are SGHTA and FQGNSA. This CDR3 spans 14 amino acids. The CDR3 DNA follows: TGTGCCAGCAGCTTAGGTGCAGAAACGGGGCCCCAGCATTTT. This codes for CASSLGAETGPQHF.

As regards this clone: This same CDR3 is encoded by further DNA sequences in the sample. The J gene is TRBJ2-7, the V gene TRBV18; D is unclear. There are 13 residues in the CDR3. Germline values: CDR1 KGHSH, CDR2 LQKENI. V lost 3 bases to trimming and J lost 4 bases, with 10 bases between them. The chain's CDR3 is CASSPGLVYEQYF. CDR3 in DNA: TGTGCCAGCTCACCCGGGTTGGTATACGAGCAGTACTTC.

The chain uses TRBV28 and TRBJ2-7; D unresolved. Trimming shortened V by 10 bases and J by 3 bases, and 7 bases separated the two germline ends. CDR3 length: 10 residues. Germline CDR1 reads MDHEN; CDR2 reads SYDVKM. CDR3 sequence: CATRFYEQYF. The CDR3 DNA reads TGTGCCACCCGTTTCTACGAGCAGTACTTC.

The chain joins TRBV6-5 to TRBJ1-3; unclear D gene. The CDR3 has 15 amino acids. V lost 0 bases and J lost 0, with 6 bases in between. Germline V gene data show CDR1 as MNHEY and CDR2 as SVGAGI. In nucleotides, the CDR3 is TGTGCCAGCAGTTACTCGAGGAGCTCTGGAAACACCATATATTTT. Its protein is CASSYSRSSGNTIYF.

In its sample, this clone was seen once. This chain joins TRBV5-4 and TRBJ2-2; TRBD2 agrees at 8 bases. Per the germline V gene, CDR1 is SGHNT and CDR2 is YYREEE (reference sequence). This CDR3 region has 15 residues. With 2 bases clipped from V and 4 bases from J, the junction kept 4 bases outside the gene matches. The DNA of the CDR3 is TGTGCCAGCAGCTTAGCGGGAGTAATCACCGGGGAGCTGTTTTTT. Amino acid sequence: CASSLAGVITGELFF.

The chain is built from TRBV19 and TRBJ1-1; 8 bases align to TRBD1. J gave up 3 bases and V 5 bases, and 2 bases lay outside the gene matches. CDR3 size: 13 residues. Germline-derived CDR1 and CDR2 are LNHDA and SQIVND (reference sequence). CDR3 nucleotide sequence: TGTGCCAGTAGTTTGACAGGGGACACTGAAGCTTTCTTT. Protein: CASSLTGDTEAFF.

This chain connects TRBV7-9 to TRBJ1-2, with TRBD1 matching 10 bases. Per germline, CDR1 SEHNR and CDR2 FQNEAQ (reference sequence). The CDR3 runs 15 residues. The V gene end was trimmed by 5 bases and the J gene end by 2 bases; junction bases not matched to a gene: 5. CDR3: CASSEWDRGNYGYTF. CDR3 nucleotide sequence: TGTGCCAGCAGCGAATGGGACAGGGGCAACTATGGCTACACCTTC.

The genes are TRBV27 and TRBJ2-6, with 10 bases that match TRBD1. The J segment lost 0 bases and the V segment lost 6 bases, leaving 8 bases of the junction unmatched. Germline loops: CDR1 MNHEY, CDR2 SMNVEV (reference sequence). This CDR3 is 18 amino acids long. CDR3 sequence reads: CASSPRGTGASGANVLTF. CDR3 nucleotides: TGTGCCAGCAGCCCCCGCGGGACAGGGGCCTCTGGGGCCAACGTCCTGACTTTC.

The chain couples TRBV25-1 to TRBJ2-6; D is perhaps TRBD1 or TRBD2 (5 bases each). The CDR3 spans 17 residues. The germline V gene has CDR1 MGHDK and CDR2 SYGVNS. V lost 5 bases and J 0 bases, leaving 14 bases between the germline ends. This CDR3 reads CASSRTGPPSGANVLTF. Written as DNA, the CDR3 is TGTGCCAGCAGTCGCACGGGACCTCCCTCTGGGGCCAACGTCCTGACTTTC.

This clone was picked up one time. The V call is TRBV9, the J call TRBJ2-3, with 7 bases identical to TRBD2. Germline-derived CDR1 and CDR2 are SGDLS and YYNGEE. After removal of 4 bases from V and 6 bases from J, the junction contained 11 bases not matched to a gene. The CDR3 spans 15 residues. In DNA, the CDR3 is TGTGCCAGCAGCCCTAGGGAGGGCCCCGGGGATACGCAGTATTTT. Protein: CASSPREGPGDTQYF. Based on the CDR3 plus reference TRBV9 and TRBJ2-3, the full variable domain is DSGVTQTPKHLITATGQRVTLRCSPRSGDLSVYWYQQSLDQGLQFLIQYYNGEERAKGNILERFSAQQFPDLHSELNLSSLELGDSALYFCASSPREGPGDTQYFGPGTRLTVL.

This CDR3 reads CSVEDQDRSYEQYF. The CDR3 DNA is TGCAGCGTTGAAGATCAGGACAGGAGCTACGAGCAGTACTTC. The chain couples TRBV29-1 to TRBJ2-7, with 7 bases matching TRBD1. CDR1 SQVTM and CDR2 ANQGSEA come from the germline V gene. This CDR3 contains 14 residues. V shed 0 bases and J 3 bases; nucleotides not matched to a gene: 5.

J is TRBJ2-3 and V is TRBV7-3; D call uncertain. Germline V gene data show CDR1 as SGHTA and CDR2 as FQGTGA. The CDR3 sequence is 15 residues long. The V end lost 5 bases, the J end lost 0 bases, and 12 bases lay between the germline ends. Written as DNA, the CDR3 is TGTGCCAGCAGCCCCCGGGTGACTAGCACAGATACGCAGTATTTT. It specifies CASSPRVTSTDTQYF.

The V and J genes are TRBV5-8 and TRBJ2-7; 7 bases line up with TRBD2. V shed 3 bases and J 5 bases; nucleotides not matched to a gene: 11. The CDR3 has 15 amino acids. CDR1 and CDR2 from the germline V gene are SGHTS and YDEGEE. The CDR3 protein is CASSSGDYPTHEQYF. The CDR3 region has the DNA TGTGCCAGCAGCTCCGGGGACTACCCAACGCACGAGCAGTACTTC.

The chain recombines TRBV18 with TRBJ1-5, with D unclear. This CDR3 contains 15 residues. The V gene lost 2 bases and the J gene lost 7 bases, with 15 bases spanning the gap. From germline, CDR1 is KGHSH and CDR2 LQKENI. As DNA, the CDR3 is TGTGCCAGCTCACCAGAGGTGAAGGGCATCCAGCCCCAGCATTTT. Amino acid sequence: CASSPEVKGIQPQHF.

This chain uses TRBV28 with TRBJ2-1; D uncertain. The CDR3 length is 11 residues. CDR1 MDHEN and CDR2 SYDVKM come from the germline V gene. The V end was cut by 1 base, the J end by 13 bases, with 8 bases between. The CDR3 DNA is TGTGCCAGCAGTTTATCAGCACAACAGTTCTTC. Amino acid sequence: CASSLSAQQFF.

This sequence joins TRBV5-5 and TRBJ1-2; no firm D call. Trimming cost V 4 bases and J 8 bases, with 15 bases left between them. The CDR3 loop spans 13 amino acids. Germline CDR1 is SGHKS and CDR2 is YYEKEE (reference sequence). CDR3 nucleotide sequence: TGTGCCAGCAGCCAAGGACTCCTGCGGGGCTACACCTTC. This encodes CASSQGLLRGYTF.

This chain links TRBV29-1 with TRBJ2-2, with TRBD1 matching 9 bases. From germline, CDR1 is SQVTM and CDR2 ANQGSEA. The CDR3 sequence is 15 residues long. V shed 8 bases, J shed 5 bases, and the junction held 12 bases outside the gene matches. The CDR3 sequence: CSIRGQGIITGELFF. The CDR3 DNA reads as TGCAGCATAAGGGGACAGGGAATTATAACCGGGGAGCTGTTTTTT.

In its sample, this clone was seen once. The V call is TRBV30, the J call TRBJ1-2; a possible D gene is TRBD1 (6 bases). Trimming stripped 3 bases from V and 2 bases from J, with 13 bases between. This CDR3 spans 14 amino acids. The germline V gene has CDR1 GTSNPN and CDR2 SVGIG (reference sequence). Here the CDR3 reads CAWSPGGSNYGYTF. CDR3 DNA sequence: TGTGCCTGGAGCCCCGGGGGCAGCAACTATGGCTACACCTTC.

The V call is TRBV15, the J call TRBJ1-5, with TRBD1 as a possible D gene (5 bases). Germline V gene data show CDR1 as LNHNV and CDR2 as YYDKDF (reference sequence). The CDR3 consists of 19 residues. Deletions cut 1 base from V and 1 base from J, with 20 bases between. In nucleotides, the CDR3 is TGTGCCACCAGCAGAGTAGGGGCCGCAGTTCAGGCGAGCAATCAGCCCCAGCATTTT. Amino acid sequence: CATSRVGAAVQASNQPQHF. Full variable domain (missing parts from reference TRBV15 and TRBJ1-5): DAMVIQNPRYQVTQFGKPVTLSCSQTLNHNVMYWYQQKSSQAPKLLFHYYDKDFNNEADTPDNFQSRRPNTSFCFLDIRSPGLGDTAMYLCATSRVGAAVQASNQPQHFGDGTRLSIL.

The CDR3 loop is CASIQGYEQFF. The CDR3 coding sequence is TGTGCCAGCATACAGGGCTATGAGCAGTTCTTC. The V gene is TRBV6-5, the J gene TRBJ2-1, with TRBD1 as a possible D gene (6 bases). With 7 bases removed from V and 8 bases from J, the gap between germline ends came to 9 bases. The CDR3 runs to 11 residues. CDR1 is MNHEY, CDR2 SVGAGI, per germline.

The rearrangement joins TRBV6-1 to TRBJ2-3; 7 nucleotides agree with TRBD1. Germline V CDR1 and CDR2: MNHNS, SASEGT. Trimming cost V 7 bases and J 4 bases; bases outside gene matches: 5. The CDR3 loop spans 13 amino acids. CDR3 coding DNA: TGTGCCAGCATGGGACAGAGTTCAGATACGCAGTATTTT. It codes for CASMGQSSDTQYF.

The genes are TRBV28 and TRBJ2-7; 10 bases agree with TRBD1. The V and J ends lost 8 bases and 1 base, in that order; junction bases with no gene match: 8. The CDR3 loop spans 15 amino acids. Germline V gives CDR1 MDHEN, CDR2 SYDVKM. The CDR3 sequence is CASGPGQGPSYEQYF. The CDR3 coding sequence is TGTGCCAGCGGTCCGGGACAGGGGCCTTCCTACGAGCAGTACTTC.

This clone has just one count. The J gene is TRBJ2-1, the V gene TRBV7-9; 7 bases are shared with TRBD2. J lost 7 bases, V lost 5 bases, and 5 bases had no gene match. The germline gives CDR1 SEHNR, CDR2 FQNEAQ (reference sequence). The CDR3 has 13 amino acids. CDR3 nucleotide sequence: TGTGCCAGCAGCCGCAGGGAGGGGAATGAGCAGTTCTTC. Translation: CASSRREGNEQFF.

The chain joins TRBV10-1 to TRBJ2-1, with D uncertain. Germline CDR1 WNHNN, CDR2 SYGVQD (reference sequence). The CDR3 extends over 14 amino acids. Deletions cut 3 bases from V and 4 bases from J, with 10 bases between. The CDR3 here is CASSDGGEYNEQFF. CDR3 nucleotide sequence: TGCGCCAGCAGTGATGGCGGAGAATACAATGAGCAGTTCTTC.